This TCR beta chain derives from a study of T cells in Graves' hyperthyroidism and ophthalmopathy. Amplification of TCR beta CDR3 regions was performed using RNA transcripts as template. First-round RT-PCR of the TCR CDR3 relied on the HTBI primer set. A single record per CDR3 protein comes from TCRdb applying MiXCR to the multiplex PCR reads. The sample has 700,000 or so distinct CDR3 sequences; approximately 14% are singletons. V was pared by 5 bases and J by 4 bases, with 6 bases of the junction left unmatched. Germline CDR1 MNHNS, CDR2 SASEGT. The CDR3 totals 15 residues. There are a few counts of this clonotype.

The V gene is TRBV6-1, the J gene TRBJ1-3; 9 nucleotides agree with TRBD1. This TCR derives from a woman aged 50 to 60 with Graves' ophthalmopathy. Sequenced material: blood. CDR3 region: CASSLGGQGGNTIYF. The DNA of the CDR3 is TGTGCCAGCAGTCTTGGGGGACAGGGAGGAAACACCATATATTTT.